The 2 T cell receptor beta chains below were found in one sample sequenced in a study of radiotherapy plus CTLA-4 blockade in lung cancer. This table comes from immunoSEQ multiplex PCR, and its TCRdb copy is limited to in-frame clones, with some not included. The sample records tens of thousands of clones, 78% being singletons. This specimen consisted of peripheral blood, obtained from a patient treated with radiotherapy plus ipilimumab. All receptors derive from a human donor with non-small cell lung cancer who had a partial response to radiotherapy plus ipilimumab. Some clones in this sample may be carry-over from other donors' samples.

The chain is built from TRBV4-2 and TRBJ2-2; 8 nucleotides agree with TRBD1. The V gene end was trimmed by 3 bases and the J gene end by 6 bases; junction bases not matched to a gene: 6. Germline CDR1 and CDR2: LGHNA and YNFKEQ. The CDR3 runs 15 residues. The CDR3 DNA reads TGTGCCAGCAGCCAGCAACAGGGGGTGGCCGGGGAGCTGTTTTTT. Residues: CASSQQQGVAGELFF.

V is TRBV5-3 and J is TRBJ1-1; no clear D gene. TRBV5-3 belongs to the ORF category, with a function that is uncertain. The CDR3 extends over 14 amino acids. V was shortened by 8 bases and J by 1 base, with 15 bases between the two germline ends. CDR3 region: CASSQEGANTEAFF. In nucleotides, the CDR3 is TGTGCCAGCAGCCAAGAGGGAGCGAACACTGAAGCTTTCTTT.